The clone carrying this T cell receptor (beta chain) was picked up a small number of times. The target antigen is unknown. Survey-level immunoSEQ v3.0 assays were run. Researchers set sequencing to target roughly 40,000-55,000 T-cell genomes per sample. Profiled with immunoSEQ multiplex PCR; TCRdb holds only in-frame clones, not every one. The table has under 15,000 clones, roughly four fifths seen once. This sample is drawn from a study of long-term antiretroviral therapy in people with HIV. J lost 4 bases, V lost 5 bases, and 11 bases had no gene match. This CDR3 region has 15 residues. Germline lookup yields CDR1 SGHAT and CDR2 FQNNGV. Study-wide points: Unavailable data included ART adherence, viral resistance and therapy changes (switches in treatment).

The rearrangement uses TRBV11-2 and TRBJ2-7; TRBD1 aligns across 7 bases. The sequence was obtained from a woman in her 40s with HIV. Sequenced here: unsorted PBMCs, sampled 0.5 years before starting antiretroviral therapy. The DNA of the CDR3 is TGTGCCAGCAGCCCAAGACAGGGCGCATTATACGAGCAGTACTTC. It specifies CASSPRQGALYEQYF.